The 10 T cell receptor beta chains listed next were all sequenced from one sample in a study of blood T cell repertoires in COVID-19. Sequenced by immunoSEQ multiplex PCR; TCRdb stores in-frame clones only, minus some. The data show roughly 250,000 clones, with roughly 87% seen just once and 6% to 7% held by the top ten. The sequenced sample was PBMCs or T cells enriched from blood (not recorded which). Source of these receptors: a woman in her twenties or thirties with acute COVID-19.

This rearrangement joins TRBV6-1 to TRBJ2-1; tentative D call: TRBD2 (5 bases). The CDR3 sequence is 16 residues long. V lost 2 bases and J lost 6, with 17 bases in between. The germline V gene has CDR1 MNHNS and CDR2 SASEGT. The CDR3 sequence: CASSEITLAPSNEQFF. Written as DNA, the CDR3 is TGTGCCAGCAGTGAAATCACGCTAGCTCCGTCCAATGAGCAGTTCTTC.

The gene calls are TRBV19 and TRBJ1-4, with TRBD1 identical over 7 bases. V lost 6 bases, J lost 1 base, and 5 bases stayed unmatched. From germline, CDR1 is LNHDA and CDR2 SQIVND (reference sequence). The CDR3 extends over 15 amino acids. Here the CDR3 reads CASRRGDRTNEKLFF. The CDR3 nucleotides read TGTGCCAGTAGAAGGGGGGACAGAACTAATGAAAAACTGTTTTTT.

This chain's CDR3 is CAIRPGTGRTEAFF. DNA for the CDR3: TGTGCCATCAGACCCGGGACAGGGAGGACTGAAGCTTTCTTT. The rearrangement uses TRBV10-3 and TRBJ1-1; 9 nucleotides line up with TRBD1. With 6 bases clipped from V and 5 bases from J, the junction kept 7 bases outside the gene matches. CDR3 length: 14 amino acids. The germline gives CDR1 ENHRY, CDR2 SYGVKD.

This sequence joins TRBV2 and TRBJ1-1; perhaps TRBD1 as D (5 bases). Trimming took 7 bases from V and 6 from J, leaving 12 bases between them. Germline CDR1 and CDR2: SNHLY and FYNNEI. The CDR3 loop spans 12 amino acids. The CDR3 loop is CASNPGVPEAFF. Here the CDR3 DNA reads TGTGCCAGCAACCCGGGGGTTCCTGAAGCTTTCTTT.

This chain uses TRBV3-1 (or the pseudogene TRBV3-2) with TRBJ1-1, with TRBD1 matching 9 bases. Germline CDR1 LGHDT, CDR2 YNNKEL (reference sequence). V shed 2 bases and J 1 base; nucleotides not matched to a gene: 5. This CDR3 has 16 residues. The CDR3 region has the DNA TGTGCCAGCAGCCAACGCAACAGGGGGCCGAACACTGAAGCTTTCTTT. Amino acid sequence: CASSQRNRGPNTEAFF.

This clone was seen a few times. The CDR3 bases are TGTGCCAGTAGTACAGGACTAGCCCAGCAGACCCAGTACTTC. It yields the protein CASSTGLAQQTQYF. The chain carries TRBV19 and TRBJ2-5; 8 bases agree with TRBD2. The junction had 7 bases not matched to a gene; V was cut back by 4 bases and J by 6 bases. Germline V gives CDR1 LNHDA, CDR2 SQIVND (reference sequence). This CDR3 has 14 residues.

This clone came up a few times. The chain has TRBV30 and TRBJ1-1; D remains ambiguous. The CDR3 consists of 13 residues. Germline-derived CDR1 and CDR2 are GTSNPN and SVGIG (reference sequence). The V end was cut by 4 bases, the J end by 1 base, with 10 bases between. CDR3 in DNA: TGTGCCTGGACCTTAACAGCGAACACTGAAGCTTTCTTT. Its translation is CAWTLTANTEAFF.

The gene calls are TRBV5-4 and TRBJ2-1; TRBD2 agrees at 12 bases. Germline CDR1 and CDR2: SGHNT and YYREEE (reference sequence). CDR3 length equals 14 residues. The V gene end was trimmed by 3 bases and the J gene end by 8 bases; junction bases not matched to a gene: 3. CDR3 residues: CASSSSGGADEQFF. The CDR3, as DNA: TGTGCCAGCAGCTCTAGCGGGGGGGCCGATGAGCAGTTCTTC. The complete variable domain, with remaining parts taken from reference TRBV5-4 and TRBJ2-1, reads ETGVTQSPTHLIKTRGQQVTLRCSSQSGHNTVSWYQQALGQGPQFIFQYYREEENGRGNFPPRFSGLQFPNYSSELNVNALELDDSALYLCASSSSGGADEQFFGPGTRLTVL.

The genes are TRBV28 and TRBJ2-1; no clear D. The V end was cut by 4 bases, the J end by 0 bases, with 10 bases between. This CDR3 contains 15 residues. CDR1 is MDHEN, CDR2 SYDVKM, per germline. The CDR3 loop is CASSSIESSYNEQFF. The CDR3 DNA follows: TGTGCCAGCAGTTCTATTGAAAGCTCCTACAATGAGCAGTTCTTC.

The chain combines TRBV10-3 with TRBJ1-2, with no clear D. V was clipped by 4 bases and J by 7 bases, with 10 bases between them. The CDR3 has 12 amino acids. Germline V gene sequence: CDR1 ENHRY, CDR2 SYGVKD. This CDR3 reads CAISVDEAGYTF. DNA of the CDR3: TGTGCCATCAGTGTTGATGAGGCTGGCTACACCTTC.